This T cell receptor beta chain emerged from a study of blood T cell repertoires in COVID-19 (dated by TCRdb to about 2020). As for the study more broadly: Collaborator samples came from the United States, Italy and Spain and covered acute and convalescent phases of COVID-19. The material from the prospective study consisted of cDNA or gDNA derived from T cells, B-cell-depleted T cells, or PBMCs. The dataset comprised deeply sampled blood TCRbeta repertoires from subjects exposed to, actively infected with, or recovered from COVID-19. The repertoires were released in a freely available public database meant as a resource for research on the immune response to SARS-CoV-2. Samples came from the ongoing ImmuneRACE study (first 160 participants) plus 1,254 subjects from 6 global collaborators. Sample metadata almost always included a de-identified subject ID, COVID-19 status, age in years and sex. Where available, HLA class I and class II types were taken from metadata supplied by the sample provider and were not determined by assay-based typing.

Collaborating institutions collected whole blood in K2EDTA tubes following their own protocols. For TCRbeta analysis, collaborators shipped samples in one of three forms: frozen whole blood, isolated PBMCs, or DNA extracted from either of those sample types. Study-wide conclusions, independent of this receptor: Clinical and demographic metadata were provided uncurated, with the amount varying by source and participant.

In regard to this clone: Its binding antigen is unknown. Within one base of it there is no much larger clone, and no base qualities were kept.

Trimming at the junction amounts to 3 bases on V and 1 base on J, and the germline ends lie 6 bases apart. From the cysteine up to the phenylalanine, the CDR3 has a length of 13 residues. The kept DNA is CDR3 alone, 39 bases in frame from the first base. The immunoSEQ Assay, a bias-controlled multiplex PCR, was used to amplify TCRbeta CDR3 regions from genomic DNA. Per the authors' processing: Within the assay, amplification of reference gene primers was used to estimate how many nucleated cells each sample contained. To quantify the absolute abundance of each unique TCRbeta CDR3 rearrangement, sequence reads were collapsed and filtered. For each sample, productive Simpson clonality was calculated as the square root of Simpson's diversity index across productive rearrangements. In TCRdb, the immuneACCESS table is reduced to in-frame sequences with V and J assigned. These tables do not hold every clone; where another copy was compared, an unresolved V gene accounts for under half, and the others remain unexplained. V and J calls and clone size follow that table, whereas D and trimming were derived from the DNA. Counted in this sample were tens of thousands of clones; about 81% of them appeared once. The ten largest clones take up around 21% of the sample.

Sequenced material: peripheral blood. The sequence joins TRBV12-3 or TRBV12-4 to TRBJ1-1; the D gene cannot be named for sure. This sequence originates from a woman in her sixties with acute or convalescent COVID-19. At the DNA level, the sequence is TGTGCCAGCAGTTTTACAGAGAACACTGAAGCTTTCTTT. Protein translation: CASSFTENTEAFF.